The clone carrying this TCR beta chain turned up a few times. This entry is derived from a study of blood T cell repertoires in COVID-19. The overall study: Collection of acute and convalescent COVID-19 samples took place in the United States, Italy and Spain. T cells, B-cell-depleted T cells, or PBMCs provided the cDNA or gDNA that served as material.

This CDR3 has 15 amino acids. The germline gives CDR1 MNHEY, CDR2 SMNVEV (reference sequence). The junction had 12 bases not matched to a gene; V was cut back by 5 bases and J by 10 bases. Per the original data handling: For nucleated cells, counts were estimated from reference gene primer amplification. Sequenced by immunoSEQ multiplex PCR; TCRdb stores in-frame clones only, minus some. Clone size and V and J calls were adopted from that table, with D and trimming inferred from the DNA. This table has about 76,000 clones, around 87% appearing once. The sequenced material came from peripheral blood. This rearrangement joins TRBV27 to TRBJ1-4; 8 bases align to TRBD1. This sequence was found in a woman older than 75 with active or convalescent COVID-19. As DNA, the CDR3 is TGTGCCAGCAGTCCAGGGACAGGCCAATTAGGAAAACTGTTTTTT. Translating gives CASSPGTGQLGKLFF.